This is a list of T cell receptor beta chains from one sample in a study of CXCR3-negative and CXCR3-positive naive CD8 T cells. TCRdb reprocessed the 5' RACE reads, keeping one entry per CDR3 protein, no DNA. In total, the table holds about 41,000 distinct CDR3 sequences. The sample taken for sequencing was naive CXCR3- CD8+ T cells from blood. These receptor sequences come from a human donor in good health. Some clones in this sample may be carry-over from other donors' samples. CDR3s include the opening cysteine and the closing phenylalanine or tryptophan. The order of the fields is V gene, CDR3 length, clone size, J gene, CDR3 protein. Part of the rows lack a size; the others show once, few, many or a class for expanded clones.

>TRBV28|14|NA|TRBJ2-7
CASRTTGLNYEQYF
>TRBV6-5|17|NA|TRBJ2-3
CASSTNPGLATAYTQYF
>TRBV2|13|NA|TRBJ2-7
CASSQGRGYEQYF
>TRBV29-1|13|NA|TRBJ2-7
CSVEGGRSYEQYF
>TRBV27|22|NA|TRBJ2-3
CASSPATEGLAGRSESTDTQYF
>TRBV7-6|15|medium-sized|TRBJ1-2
CASSSEGQGAYGYTF
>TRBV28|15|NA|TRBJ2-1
CASSFRGLGDGEQFF
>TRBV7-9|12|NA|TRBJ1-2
CASSLMGDGYTF
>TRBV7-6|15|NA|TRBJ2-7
CASSSERTGAYEQYF
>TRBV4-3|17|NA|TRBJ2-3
CASSDGTSGRGADTQYF
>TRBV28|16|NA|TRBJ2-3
CASSLLSSGGPDTQYF
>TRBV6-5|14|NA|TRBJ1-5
CASNKQGRNQPQHF
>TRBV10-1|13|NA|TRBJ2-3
CASSESFGGTQYF
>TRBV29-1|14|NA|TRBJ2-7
CSVEADTEFYEQYF
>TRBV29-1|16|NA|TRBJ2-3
CSVAEGAAVGADTQYF
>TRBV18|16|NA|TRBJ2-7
CASSTSAGPSSYEQYF
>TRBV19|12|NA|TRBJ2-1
CASSIGRGEQFF
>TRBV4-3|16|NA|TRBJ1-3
CASSQDSVASGNTIYF
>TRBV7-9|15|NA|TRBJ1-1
CASSLSLEGATEAFF
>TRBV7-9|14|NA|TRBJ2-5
CASSSGPEQETQYF
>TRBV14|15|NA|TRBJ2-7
CASSRTSGGPYEQYF
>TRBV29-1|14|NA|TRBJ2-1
CSAEGGRDYNEQFF
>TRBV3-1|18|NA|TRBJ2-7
CASSGEGGRTTSSYEQYF
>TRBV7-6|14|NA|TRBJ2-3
CASSLAGGTDTQYF
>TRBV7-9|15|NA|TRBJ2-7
CASSLEASRSYEQYF
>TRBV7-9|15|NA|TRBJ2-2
CASSTMTGMNGELFF
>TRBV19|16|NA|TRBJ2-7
CASSLGSSQGSYEQYF
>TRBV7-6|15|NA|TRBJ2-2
CASSFYPQGTGELFF
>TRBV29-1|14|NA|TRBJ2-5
CSVDEGIVIETQYF
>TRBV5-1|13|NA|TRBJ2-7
CASSFSSSYEQYF
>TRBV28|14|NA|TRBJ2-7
CASNTRGASYEQYF
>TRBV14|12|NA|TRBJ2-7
CASSPDRGEQYF
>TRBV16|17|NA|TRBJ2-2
CASSQFQGTPNTGELFF
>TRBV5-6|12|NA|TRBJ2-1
CASSFGEYEQFF
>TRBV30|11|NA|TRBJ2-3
CAWSQTGPPNF
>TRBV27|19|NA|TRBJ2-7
CASSGRVDGLTPVLDEQYF
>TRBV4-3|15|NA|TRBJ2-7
CASSPEAGTGYEQYF
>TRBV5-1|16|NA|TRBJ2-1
CASSPAGGVRYNEQFF
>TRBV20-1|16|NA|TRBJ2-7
CSARGSGTQNSYEQYF
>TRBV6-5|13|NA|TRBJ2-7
CASSYLDRDEQYF
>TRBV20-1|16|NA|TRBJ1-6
CSARDPLGDLNSPLHF
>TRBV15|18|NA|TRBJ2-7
CATSRDSRRQGHSYEQYF
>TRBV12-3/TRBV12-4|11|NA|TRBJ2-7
CASSLGGQGDF
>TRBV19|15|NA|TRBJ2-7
CASSISRTATYEQYF
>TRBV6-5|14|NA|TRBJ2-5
CASSYFQGGETQYF
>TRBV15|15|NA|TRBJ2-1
CATSHRDSQINEQFF
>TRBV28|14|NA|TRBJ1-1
CASSQRGRNTEAFF
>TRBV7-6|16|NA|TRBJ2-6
CASSLDSRSGANVLTF
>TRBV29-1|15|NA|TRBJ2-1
CSVLGLAGAYNEQFF
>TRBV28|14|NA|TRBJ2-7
CASMRNRETYEQYF
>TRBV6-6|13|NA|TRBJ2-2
CASRQGATEELFF
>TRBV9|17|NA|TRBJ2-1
CASSPRIADLSYNEQFF
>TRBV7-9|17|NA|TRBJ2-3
CASSSTLVGAFTDTQYF
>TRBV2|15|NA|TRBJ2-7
CASSAGTSGSYEQYF
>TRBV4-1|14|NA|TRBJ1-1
CASSQDIANTEAFF
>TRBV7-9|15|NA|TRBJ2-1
CASSLFGLAGDEQFF
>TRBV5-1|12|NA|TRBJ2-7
CASGLGGYEQYF
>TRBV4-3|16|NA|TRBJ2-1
CASSPTGGPSYNEQFF
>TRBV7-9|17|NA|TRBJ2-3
CASSPTTDRDGADTQYF